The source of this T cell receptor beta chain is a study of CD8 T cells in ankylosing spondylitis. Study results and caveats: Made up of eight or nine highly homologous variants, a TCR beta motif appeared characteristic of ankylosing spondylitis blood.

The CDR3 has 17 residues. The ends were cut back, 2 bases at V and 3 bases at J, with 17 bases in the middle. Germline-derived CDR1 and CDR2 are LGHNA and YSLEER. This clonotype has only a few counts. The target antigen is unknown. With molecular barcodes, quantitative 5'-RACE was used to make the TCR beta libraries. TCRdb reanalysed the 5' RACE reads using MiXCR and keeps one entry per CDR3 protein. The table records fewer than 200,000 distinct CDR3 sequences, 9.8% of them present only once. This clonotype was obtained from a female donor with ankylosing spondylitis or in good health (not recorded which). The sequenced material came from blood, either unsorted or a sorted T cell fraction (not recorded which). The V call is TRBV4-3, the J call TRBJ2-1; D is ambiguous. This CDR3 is CASSQQIRLGDYNEQFF. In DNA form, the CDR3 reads TGCGCCAGCAGCCAACAGATCCGACTTGGGGACTACAATGAGCAGTTCTTC.